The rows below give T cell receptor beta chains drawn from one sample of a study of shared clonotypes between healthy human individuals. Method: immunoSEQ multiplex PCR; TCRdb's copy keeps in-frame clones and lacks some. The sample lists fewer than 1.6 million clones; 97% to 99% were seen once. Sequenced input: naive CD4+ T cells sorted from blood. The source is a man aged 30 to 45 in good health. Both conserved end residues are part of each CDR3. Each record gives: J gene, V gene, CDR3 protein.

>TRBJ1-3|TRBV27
CASSTRKGEGNTIYF
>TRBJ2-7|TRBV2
CASILERETYEQYF
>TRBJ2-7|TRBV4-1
CASSRNRDSYEQYF
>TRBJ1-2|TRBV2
CASSTDRAAGSYTF
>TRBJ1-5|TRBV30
CAWSDGMNQPQHF
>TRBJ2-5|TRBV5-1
CASSLAGGQETQYF
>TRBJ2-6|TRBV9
CASSGQPGANVLTF
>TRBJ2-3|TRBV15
CATSEKGTSGLRDTQYF
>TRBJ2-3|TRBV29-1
CSVDLSTDTQYF
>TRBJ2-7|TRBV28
CASSPQDLRYEQYF
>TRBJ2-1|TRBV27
CATSPRSSGNYEQFF
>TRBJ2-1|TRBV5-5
CASSLNTRAIDEQFF
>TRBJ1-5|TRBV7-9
CASSLAIHQPQHF
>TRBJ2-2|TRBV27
CATTQGNTGELFF
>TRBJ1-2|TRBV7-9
CASSLSGGLYGYTF
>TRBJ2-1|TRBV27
CASRLDGEQFF
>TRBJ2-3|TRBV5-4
CASSRDPPDTQYF
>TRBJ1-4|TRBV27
CASSPPGARDRSEKLFF
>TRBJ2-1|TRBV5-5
CASSLAPENEQFF
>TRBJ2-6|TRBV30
CAWDRPGQGGTGANVLTF
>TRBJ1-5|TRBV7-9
CASSLAAWSGIDNQPQHF
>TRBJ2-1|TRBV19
CASTGLAGNEQFF
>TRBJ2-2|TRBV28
CASSLGNTGELFF
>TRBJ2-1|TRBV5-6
CASSIPPPRSYNEQFF
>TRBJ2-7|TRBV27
CASSFALGRDGYYEQYF
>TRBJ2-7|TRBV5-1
CASSFGQSYEQYF
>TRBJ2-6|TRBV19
CASSIVRDRSLSGANVLTF
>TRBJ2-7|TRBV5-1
CASSLLAASYEQYF
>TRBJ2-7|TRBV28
CASSSRLGQGPSGEQYF
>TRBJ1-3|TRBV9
CASSGGYGDTIYF
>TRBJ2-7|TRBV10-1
CASSDLAGGYEQYF
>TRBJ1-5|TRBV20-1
CSAAGDQPQHF
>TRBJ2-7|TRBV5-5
CASSSTVDSIYEQYF
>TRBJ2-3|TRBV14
CASSQDLAVYTDTQYF
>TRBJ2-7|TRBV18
CASSRRTGEPYEQYF
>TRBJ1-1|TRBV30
CAWSGPTDPMNTEAFF
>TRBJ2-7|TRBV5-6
CASSFRQGGIGYEQYF
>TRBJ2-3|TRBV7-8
CASSLVSGGSTDTQYF
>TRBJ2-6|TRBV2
CASRRGYGANVLTF
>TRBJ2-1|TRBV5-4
CASSLGAGGVYNEQFF
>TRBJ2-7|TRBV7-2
CASSPRTRYLEQYF
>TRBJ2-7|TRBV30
CAWSVVIAINEQYF
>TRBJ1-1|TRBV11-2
CASTEEGNTEAFF
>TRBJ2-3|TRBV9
CASSVGVPDTQYF
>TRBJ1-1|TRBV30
CAWTRVVGTEAFF
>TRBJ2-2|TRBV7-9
CASSPRTPWGELFF
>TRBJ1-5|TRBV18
CASSPSQQGSQPQHF
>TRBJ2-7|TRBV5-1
CASSLLNRDYEQYF
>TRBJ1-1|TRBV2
CASSGQGAGEAFF
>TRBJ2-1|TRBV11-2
CASSLLAARSGDEQFF
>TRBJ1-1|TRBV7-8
CASRLRDSSEAFF
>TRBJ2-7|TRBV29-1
CSVAPGTVTDEQYF
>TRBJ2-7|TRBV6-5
CASSRLENPFYEQYF
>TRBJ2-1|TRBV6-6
CASSYSLAGDNEQFF